Listed below are T cell receptor beta chains from one sample, sequenced in a study of beta chain features in type 1 diabetes. Sequencing was performed with immunoSEQ multiplex PCR; in TCRdb, only in-frame clones are kept and a portion is missing. The data contain 680,000 or so clones, about a sixth of them singletons. The specimen was naive CD4+ T cells from blood. These receptors were collected from a young man in good health. The CDR3 runs from the conserved cysteine through the conserved F or W. The D gene is left open where the match is weak. Some rows have no size entry. The others give once, few or many, or a class for an expanded clone.

TRBJ2-4,TRBV2,-,-,TGTGCCAGCAGCCCTCGGACTATATTTCTAGCCAAAAACATTCAGTACTTC,CASSPRTIFLAKNIQYF
TRBJ1-2,TRBV7-2,-,-,TGTGCCAGCGCAGCAAGGTTAAACTATGGCTACACCTTC,CASAARLNYGYTF
TRBJ2-7,TRBV5-1,-,-,TGCGCCAGCAGCTTGGGGACAGCTTTCTCCTACGAGCAGTACTTC,CASSLGTAFSYEQYF
TRBJ1-1,TRBV30,-,-,TGTGCCTGGAGGCTCGCGGGGGCAAACACTGAAGCTTTCTTT,CAWRLAGANTEAFF
TRBJ2-3,TRBV19,-,-,TGTGCCAGTATCCCGGGGCACACAGATACGCAGTATTTT,CASIPGHTDTQYF
TRBJ2-7,TRBV5-1,-,-,TGCGCCAGCAGCTTGGGGGTTAGCCCCAATGGGGAGCAGTACTTC,CASSLGVSPNGEQYF
TRBJ1-4,TRBV9,-,TRBD1,TGTGCCAGCAGCGTAGATTCGGGACAGGGGGGTGAAAAACTGTTTTTT,CASSVDSGQGGEKLFF
TRBJ1-1,TRBV5-4,-,-,TGTGCCAGCAGCTTGACACCCTCGAACACTGAAGCTTTCTTT,CASSLTPSNTEAFF
TRBJ2-7,TRBV20-1,few,-,TGCAGTGCTAGAGACCGGGAGCAGTACTTC,CSARDREQYF
TRBJ1-2,TRBV9,few,-,TGTGCCAGCAGCCCAGGCCTAAATGGCTACACCTTC,CASSPGLNGYTF
TRBJ1-2,TRBV11-2,-,TRBD1,TGTGCCAGCAGCTCCAGGGGGCGCGGCTATGGCTACACCTTC,CASSSRGRGYGYTF
TRBJ2-4,TRBV7-9,few,TRBD1,TGTGCCAGCAGTCTTTACAGGGGAGCCAAAAACATTCAGTACTTC,CASSLYRGAKNIQYF
TRBJ2-7,TRBV7-9,-,-,TGTGCCAGCAGCTTAGATCAGGCGCGGTACTTC,CASSLDQARYF
TRBJ2-7,TRBV19,few,TRBD1,TGTGCCAGTAGTATTGGCCAGGGGGCCTACGAGCAGTACTTC,CASSIGQGAYEQYF
TRBJ1-5,TRBV29-1,-,-,TGCAGCGTCGCAGGGTCCTCGGGCAATCAGCCCCAGCATTTT,CSVAGSSGNQPQHF
TRBJ2-1,TRBV6-1,few,TRBD2,TGTGCCAGCAGTGAGGGACTAGCGGGACGTGAGCAGTTCTTC,CASSEGLAGREQFF
TRBJ2-1,TRBV30,few,-,TGTGCCTGGAGTGTCGACAGTTACAATGAGCAGTTCTTC,CAWSVDSYNEQFF
TRBJ2-7,TRBV5-1,few,-,TGCGCCAGCAGCAAGGGGGGCCACGAGCAGTACTTC,CASSKGGHEQYF
TRBJ2-3,TRBV12-5,-,-,TGTGCTAGTGGTTTGGTAAACGGTGGCACAGATACGCAGTATTTT,CASGLVNGGTDTQYF
TRBJ1-2,TRBV2,few,TRBD1,TGTGCCAGCGTAAAGGGGACAGGGTCCCTTGGCTACACCTTC,CASVKGTGSLGYTF
TRBJ1-4,TRBV29-1,few,-,TGCAGCGTTGGGGGAGCAAAACTGTTTTTT,CSVGGAKLFF
TRBJ2-6,TRBV27,-,TRBD1,TGTGCCAGCAGTTTACGGACAGGGTCTGGGGCCAACGTCCTGACTTTC,CASSLRTGSGANVLTF
TRBJ2-2,TRBV7-2,-,-,TGTGCCAGCAGCGACAGCGGGGAGCTGTTTTTT,CASSDSGELFF
TRBJ1-1,TRBV5-1,few,-,TGCGCCAGCAGCCCCATTCGCGGGACGACGGAAGCTTTCTTT,CASSPIRGTTEAFF
TRBJ1-3,TRBV18,-,-,TGTGCCAGCTCACCAGGACAGCCTCTCTCTGGAAACACCATATATTTT,CASSPGQPLSGNTIYF
TRBJ1-4,TRBV7-9,few,-,TGTGCCAGCAGCCCGGGTCGAACTAATGAAAAACTGTTTTTT,CASSPGRTNEKLFF
TRBJ2-1,TRBV2,-,-,TGTGCCAGCATGGTGGAAACCTACAATGAGCAGTTCTTC,CASMVETYNEQFF
TRBJ1-2,TRBV4-3,few,TRBD1,TGCGCCAGCAGCCAAGACACTCGGACAGGGTTCTATGGCTACACCTTC,CASSQDTRTGFYGYTF
TRBJ2-1,TRBV5-4,-,-,TGTGCCAGCAGCTTGGCCCTGGACGCCGGTCAGTTCTTC,CASSLALDAGQFF
TRBJ2-5,TRBV5-1,-,-,TGCGCCAGCAGCTTGGACACAGGGCAAGAGACCCAGTACTTC,CASSLDTGQETQYF
TRBJ1-4,TRBV5-4,-,-,TGTGCCAGCAGTCGCGGGGGGTTTCTAGCAACTAATGAAAAACTGTTTTTT,CASSRGGFLATNEKLFF
TRBJ1-1,TRBV20-1,-,-,TGCAGTGCACCCGGGCCAAAAGAAGCTTTCTTT,CSAPGPKEAFF
TRBJ1-2,TRBV28,once,-,TGTGCCAGCAGTTTAAGGAGTCCACTCGGCTACACCTTC,CASSLRSPLGYTF
TRBJ2-7,TRBV7-2,few,TRBD2,TGTGCCAGCAGCTTAGTGGTTAGCGGGCTAAGGGGAGAGCAGTACTTC,CASSLVVSGLRGEQYF
TRBJ1-5,TRBV30,-,-,TGTGCCTGGAGCGTTGGTCCCGGTGGGAATCAGCCCCAGCATTTT,CAWSVGPGGNQPQHF
TRBJ1-2,TRBV28,-,-,TGTGCCAGCAGTTTCCCGAAGGATGGCTACACCTTC,CASSFPKDGYTF
TRBJ1-4,TRBV30,-,-,TGTGCCTGGAGTCCGGGGCTTTATAATGAAAAACTGTTTTTT,CAWSPGLYNEKLFF
TRBJ1-1,TRBV18,once,-,TGTGCCAGCTCTCCGGACAGAGAAGCTTTCTTT,CASSPDREAFF
TRBJ1-4,TRBV7-9,-,-,TGTGCCAGCAGAGGGACACAAGGCAGTGAAAAACTGTTTTTT,CASRGTQGSEKLFF
TRBJ1-5,TRBV6-5,-,-,TGTGCCAGCAGTGTGAAGGGAGTAGTTCAGCCCCAGCATTTT,CASSVKGVVQPQHF
TRBJ2-1,TRBV5-6,-,TRBD1,TGTGCCAGCAGCTTCCGGACAGGGAATTACAATGAGCAGTTCTTC,CASSFRTGNYNEQFF
TRBJ2-1,TRBV5-1,few,-,TGCGCCAGCAGCTTGGGAAAGACTAGTTCCTACAATGAGCAGTTCTTC,CASSLGKTSSYNEQFF
TRBJ2-2,TRBV29-1,-,TRBD2,TGCAGCGTTCTCGGCCCAGCGGGGATTACGAACACCGGGGAGCTGTTTTTT,CSVLGPAGITNTGELFF
TRBJ1-4,TRBV5-6,-,TRBD1,TGTGCCAGCAGCGCCAGGACAGGGGCGGGTGAAAAACTGTTTTTT,CASSARTGAGEKLFF
TRBJ1-6,TRBV9,-,-,TGTGCCAGCAGCGTTGGAGGACACGTTTACTCCTATAATTCACCCCTCCACTTT,CASSVGGHVYSYNSPLHF
TRBJ2-7,TRBV18,-,-,TGTGCCAGCTCACCATCGGGGCAGGGCTACGAGCAGTACTTC,CASSPSGQGYEQYF
TRBJ1-2,TRBV28,-,TRBD1,TGTGCCAGCAGACGAGGACAGGTGTTAGGCTACACCTTC,CASRRGQVLGYTF
TRBJ2-5,TRBV18,-,-,TGTGCCAGCTCACCACCGGAGCTGCGGGAGACCCAGTACTTC,CASSPPELRETQYF
TRBJ2-3,TRBV6-1,few,-,TGTGCCAGCCGAGGATTGCTGGGCACAGATACGCAGTATTTT,CASRGLLGTDTQYF
TRBJ2-2,TRBV5-4,-,-,TGTGCCAGCAGCTTGGTGGACTATACCGGGGAGCTGTTTTTT,CASSLVDYTGELFF
TRBJ2-3,TRBV9,few,-,TGTGCCAGCAGGGGGGATCTTAGCACAGATACGCAGTATTTT,CASRGDLSTDTQYF
TRBJ1-3,TRBV19,-,-,TGTGCCAGTAGTGCACAACAGGGCCGCTCTGGAAACACCATATATTTT,CASSAQQGRSGNTIYF